One sample yielded the 8 T cell receptor beta chains listed below, sequenced in a study of vaccination effects on CD4 cells after COVID-19. The table came from immunoSEQ multiplex PCR; TCRdb's copy has only in-frame clones and leaves some out. This sample carries roughly 68,000 clones, 70% to 85% of them seen once, and the ten largest clones take under 2%. Their specific antigens are unknown. Before any sequencing was done, the ViraFEST assay used viral peptide pools to expand antigen-specific CD4+ T cells. CD4+ T cell isolation took place after 10 days of culture. Vaccination of participants consisted of two doses of either the BNT162b2 or mRNA-1273 vaccine. This specimen was CD4+ T cells from PBMCs cultured with HCoV-229E spike peptides, taken after COVID-19 vaccination. These TCRs come from a human donor who received a COVID-19 vaccine.

This rearrangement joins TRBV5-1 to TRBJ1-1; D perhaps matches TRBD1 (5 bases). Germline V gene lookup returns CDR1 SGHRS and CDR2 YFSETQ. The length of the CDR3 is 13 residues. V shed 1 base and J shed 3 bases, with 7 bases lying between them. CDR3 DNA sequence: TGCGCCAGCAGCTTGTGGGGCGACACTGAAGCTTTCTTT. Amino acid sequence: CASSLWGDTEAFF.

This sequence joins TRBV5-1 and TRBJ2-3, with 8 bases fitting TRBD2. Looked up from germline, CDR1 is SGHRS and CDR2 is YFSETQ. The CDR3 sequence is 16 residues long. V lost 0 bases to trimming and J lost 1 base; unmatched junction nucleotides: 4. DNA of the CDR3: TGCGCCAGCAGCTTGGATAGTAGCGGGGGCACAGATACGCAGTATTTT. Protein sequence: CASSLDSSGGTDTQYF.

The rearrangement links TRBV27 to TRBJ2-5; 7 bases match TRBD1. The CDR3 has 14 residues. Germline V gives CDR1 MNHEY, CDR2 SMNVEV (reference sequence). The V segment lost 6 bases and the J segment 3 bases; nucleotides outside the gene matches: 7. The CDR3 coding sequence is TGTGCCAGCAGGACAGGGTCTGGAAAAGAGACCCAGTACTTC. Translating it yields CASRTGSGKETQYF.

V gene TRBV5-1 combines with J gene TRBJ2-6; unclear D gene. CDR3 size: 15 residues. V was clipped by 1 base and J by 1 base, with 6 bases between them. Germline values: CDR1 SGHRS, CDR2 YFSETQ. This chain's CDR3 is CASSLSASGANVLTF. The CDR3 coding sequence is TGCGCCAGCAGCTTGTCGGCTTCTGGGGCCAACGTCCTGACTTTC.

This chain links TRBV2 with TRBJ2-5; D is unresolved. Germline values: CDR1 SNHLY, CDR2 FYNNEI. CDR3 length: 13 amino acids. V lost 7 bases to trimming and J lost 2 bases, with 11 bases between them. CDR3 loop: CASTPSPQETQYF. The CDR3 nucleotides are TGTGCCAGCACTCCAAGCCCTCAAGAGACCCAGTACTTC.

This rearrangement joins TRBV19 to TRBJ2-3; possible D gene TRBD1, 5 bases. The CDR3 runs 14 residues. Trimming left V 6 bases short and J 3 bases short, with 13 bases between. CDR1 LNHDA and CDR2 SQIVND come from the germline V gene (reference sequence). The CDR3 nucleotides read TGTGCCAGTAGACAGGCCATGGGTACAGATACGCAGTATTTT. Translating gives CASRQAMGTDTQYF.

V usage is TRBV6-4 and J usage is TRBJ1-1; 7 bases map to TRBD1. Germline V gives CDR1 MRHNA, CDR2 SNTAGT. The CDR3 runs 17 residues. After removal of 6 bases from V and 2 bases from J, the junction contained 15 bases not matched to a gene. The CDR3 region has the DNA TGTGCCAGCAGCACAACCGGGACAGCCGGATTCAACACTGAAGCTTTCTTT. Amino acid sequence: CASSTTGTAGFNTEAFF.

The gene calls are TRBV9 and TRBJ2-1; D may be TRBD1 (5 bases). CDR3 length equals 15 residues. Germline-derived CDR1 and CDR2 are SGDLS and YYNGEE. Trimming pared 4 bases from V and 5 bases from J, leaving 16 bases between. In nucleotides, the CDR3 is TGTGCCAGCAGCTGGGGCACAGTTGACGACAATGAGCAGTTCTTC. Residues: CASSWGTVDDNEQFF.